The 7 T cell receptor beta chains below were found in one sample sequenced in a study of cytomegalovirus exposure and HLA in healthy donors (dated by TCRdb to 2016 to 2017). The library relied on the immunoSEQ multiplex PCR assay. A mixture of 60 forward primers for TCR Vbeta segments and 13 reverse primers for TCR Jbeta segments was used in the multiplex PCR. The table comes from immuneACCESS by way of TCRdb, which keeps in-frame sequences with V and J called. Part of the clones is missing from these tables; in studies checked, under half for an unresolved V gene and the rest for unknown reasons. This sample holds 150,000 to 200,000 clones; around 80% were observed only once. Under 15% of the sample rests with the top ten. The sequencing input was PBMCs. The source of these receptors is a woman in her thirties or forties in good health and CMV-seronegative.

V and J are TRBV5-8 and TRBJ2-1; 7 nucleotides align to TRBD1. The junction had 11 bases not matched to a gene; V was cut back by 7 bases and J by 4 bases. Germline CDR1 and CDR2: SGHTS and YDEGEE. CDR3 length equals 15 residues. The CDR3 bases are TGTGCCAGCGCCTCCTCAGGGACAGTATACAATGAGCAGTTCTTC. This gives the protein CASASSGTVYNEQFF.

Here the CDR3 reads CASSIGRNYEQYF. DNA of the CDR3: TGTGCCAGTAGTATAGGCAGGAACTACGAGCAGTACTTC. The chain is built from TRBV19 and TRBJ2-7; no definite D call. V was pared by 1 base and J by 3 bases, with 7 bases between. Germline V lookup: CDR1 LNHDA, CDR2 SQIVND (reference sequence). This CDR3 comprises 13 residues.

The gene calls are TRBV7-2 and TRBJ2-7; 8 nucleotides agree with TRBD2. CDR3 length: 18 residues. From germline, CDR1 is SGHTA and CDR2 FQGNSA. Germline trimming cut 6 bases from V and 2 bases from J; bases unmatched to any gene: 18. The CDR3 bases are TGTGCCAGCAGTGAAACGGTGGGGAGTAGCGGGACTACCTACGAGCAGTACTTC. Its protein product is CASSETVGSSGTTYEQYF.

This clone was observed a handful of times. The chain recombines TRBV9 with TRBJ2-1; 13 nucleotides align to TRBD2. The trim removed 0 bases at V and 4 bases at J, leaving 4 bases unmatched. CDR1 and CDR2 from the germline V gene are SGDLS and YYNGEE. The CDR3 runs 17 residues. CDR3 bases: TGTGCCAGCAGCGTAGACCCACTAGCGGGAGGGTACAATGAGCAGTTCTTC. Translating it yields CASSVDPLAGGYNEQFF.

The chain has TRBV6-6 and TRBJ2-1, with 7 bases lining up with TRBD2. The V segment lost 7 bases and the J segment 7 bases; nucleotides outside the gene matches: 13. CDR1 MNHNY and CDR2 SVGAGI come from the germline V gene (reference sequence). CDR3 length equals 15 residues. The DNA of the CDR3 is TGTGCCAGCACTACTCAAGGGCGGGAGAGGAATGAGCAGTTCTTC. Protein product: CASTTQGRERNEQFF.

The chain is built from TRBV5-1 and TRBJ2-7; D gene uncertain. The CDR3 is 11 residues long. CDR1 and CDR2 (germline): SGHRS, YFSETQ. The ends were cut back, 7 bases at V and 3 bases at J, with 8 bases in the middle. Here the CDR3 DNA reads TGCGCCAGCGCCTCTAACTACGAGCAGTACTTC. Encoded protein: CASASNYEQYF.

The chain is built from TRBV19 and TRBJ2-1; a weak D match, TRBD2 (6 bases). The CDR3 covers 13 residues. Trimming removed 5 bases from V and 10 bases from J, with 15 bases in between. Germline V CDR1 and CDR2: LNHDA, SQIVND (reference sequence). The CDR3 protein is CASSPTGDWEQFF. The CDR3 nucleotides read TGTGCCAGTAGTCCTACGGGGGATTGGGAGCAGTTCTTC.